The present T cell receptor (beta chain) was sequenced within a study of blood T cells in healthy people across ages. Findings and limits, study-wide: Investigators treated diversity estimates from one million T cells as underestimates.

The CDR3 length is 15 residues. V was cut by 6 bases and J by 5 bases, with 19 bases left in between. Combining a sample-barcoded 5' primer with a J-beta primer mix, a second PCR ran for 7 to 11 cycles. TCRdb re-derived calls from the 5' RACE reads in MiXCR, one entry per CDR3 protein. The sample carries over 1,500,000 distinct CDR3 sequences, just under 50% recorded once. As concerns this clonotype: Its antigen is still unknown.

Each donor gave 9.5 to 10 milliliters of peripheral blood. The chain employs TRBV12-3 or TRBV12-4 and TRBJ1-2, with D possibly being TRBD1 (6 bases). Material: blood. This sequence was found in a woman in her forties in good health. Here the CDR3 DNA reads TGTGCCAGCAGCCAAACTTCCGGGACAAGATATGGCTACACCTTC. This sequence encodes CASSQTSGTRYGYTF.